This is a list of T cell receptor beta chains from one sample in a study of T-cell memory formation after mild COVID-19. MiXCR, applied by TCRdb to the 5' RACE reads, yields one record per CDR3 protein. The sample has 190,000 or so distinct CDR3 sequences; 20% to 25% are singletons. The sample consisted of PBMCs or a T cell subset sorted from them (not recorded which). Receptors originate from an adult woman who had mild COVID-19 (a few samples of this study predate the infection). Cell type and time point are not known. CDR3s include the opening cysteine and the closing phenylalanine or tryptophan. The order of the fields is J gene, D gene, clone size, V gene, CDR3 DNA, CDR3 protein. D genes are given only for firm matches. The size field is filled for only some rows; it gives once, few, many or a size class.

TRBJ1-1 | TRBD1 | few | TRBV2 | TGTGCCAGCACCCGACAGGGGGTGAACACTGAAGCTTTCTTT | CASTRQGVNTEAFF
TRBJ2-7 | . | . | TRBV9 | TGTGCCAGCAGCGTTGGATTGGGCGGGGGCTTCTACGAGCAGTACTTC | CASSVGLGGGFYEQYF
TRBJ1-2 | . | few | TRBV19 | TGTGCCAGTAGTTGGGGTTATGGCTACACCTTC | CASSWGYGYTF
TRBJ2-7 | . | . | TRBV4-3 | TGCGCCAGCAGCCAAGGCGTGGAGTCCGAGCAGTACTTC | CASSQGVESEQYF
TRBJ1-4 | . | . | TRBV29-1 | TGCAGCGTTGGAAGGAGGGGGTTGGATGAAAAACTGTTTTTT | CSVGRRGLDEKLFF
TRBJ2-3 | . | few | TRBV9 | TGTGCCAGCAGTGATGGAGGGATCACAGATACGCAGTATTTT | CASSDGGITDTQYF
TRBJ2-7 | . | . | TRBV20-1 | TGCAGTGCTAGAGGAGGACATTCCTACGAGCAGTACTTC | CSARGGHSYEQYF
TRBJ1-1 | . | . | TRBV5-6 | TGTGCCAGCAGCTTGGGACAGAGGAACACTGAAGCTTTCTTT | CASSLGQRNTEAFF
TRBJ2-7 | . | few | TRBV29-1 | TGCAGCGTTGGTTTAGGGGCCTACGAGCAGTACTTC | CSVGLGAYEQYF
TRBJ2-7 | TRBD2 | . | TRBV7-8 | TGTGCCAGCAGCTTAGCGGGACTAACCTACGAGCAGTACTTC | CASSLAGLTYEQYF
TRBJ2-7 | . | . | TRBV20-1 | TGCAGTGCTAGAGGGGACCGGGACACCTTATCCTACGAGCAGTACTTC | CSARGDRDTLSYEQYF
TRBJ1-1 | . | few | TRBV7-9 | TGTGCCAGCAGCCCCCTTCTTGGTGAGAACACTGAAGCTTTCTTT | CASSPLLGENTEAFF
TRBJ2-7 | . | . | TRBV7-9 | TGTGCCAGCAGCTTGGAAGGGATGCCCTACGAGCAGTACTTC | CASSLEGMPYEQYF
TRBJ1-1 | TRBD1 | . | TRBV12-3/TRBV12-4 | TGTGCCAGCAGTACAGGGGTAAGCTTGGAAACTGAAGCTTTCTTT | CASSTGVSLETEAFF
TRBJ2-7 | TRBD1 | many | TRBV7-9 | TGTGCCAGCAGCTTAGTGGGCAGGGGGAACGAGCAGTACTTC | CASSLVGRGNEQYF
TRBJ2-1 | . | . | TRBV5-1 | TGCGCCAGCAGCGTCGGACTTCCCCCTTCCGACAATGAGCAGTTCTTC | CASSVGLPPSDNEQFF
TRBJ2-3 | TRBD1 | few | TRBV7-2 | TGTGCCAGCAGCTTGAACCGGGACAGGGACACAGATACGCAGTATTTT | CASSLNRDRDTDTQYF
TRBJ1-2 | . | . | TRBV6-2/TRBV6-3 | TGTGCCAGCAGTTACGAGCCCTGGACAGCTAACTATGGCTACACCTTC | CASSYEPWTANYGYTF
TRBJ2-3 | . | . | TRBV24-1 | TGTGCCACCAGTGATTTGTTTTCCGCTCAAGGGGGACCAGATACGCAGTATTTT | CATSDLFSAQGGPDTQYF
TRBJ2-5 | . | few | TRBV13 | TGTGCCAGCCAGTCCGACGCCGGGGAGGAGACCCAGTACTTC | CASQSDAGEETQYF
TRBJ2-2 | . | few | TRBV4-3 | TGCGCCAGCAGCCACTATAGGGAATCCGGGGAGCTGTTTTTT | CASSHYRESGELFF
TRBJ2-1 | . | . | TRBV15 | TGTGCCACCAGCAGAGATTGGGGCTTGGGGAAAAATGAGCAGTTCTTC | CATSRDWGLGKNEQFF
TRBJ1-1 | . | . | TRBV5-6 | TGTGCCAGCAGCTTGGACACATCTGGGACTGAAGCTTTCTTT | CASSLDTSGTEAFF
TRBJ1-5 | TRBD1 | few | TRBV7-9 | TGTGCCAGCAGCCCAGGGGGGTTGGGACAGCCCCAGCATTTT | CASSPGGLGQPQHF
TRBJ1-2 | . | few | TRBV29-1 | TGCAGCGTTGAATGGGGGACTGGCTACACCTTC | CSVEWGTGYTF
TRBJ1-2 | TRBD1 | . | TRBV29-1 | TGCAGCGTTGAACGCGGCAGGGGGCCAAGTGGCTACACCTTC | CSVERGRGPSGYTF
TRBJ2-7 | . | many | TRBV24-1 | TGTGCCACCAGTGATTCCGGAGCTGCCTACGAGCAGTACTTC | CATSDSGAAYEQYF
TRBJ2-1 | . | . | TRBV7-2 | TGTGCCAGCAGCCACCAAAATGAGCAGTTCTTC | CASSHQNEQFF
TRBJ1-1 | . | few | TRBV19 | TGTGCCAGTACGGGCAGGGATAACACTGAAGCTTTCTTT | CASTGRDNTEAFF
TRBJ1-1 | . | . | TRBV6-6 | TGTGCCAGCAGTGCCGGACACTTGGAAGCTTTCTTT | CASSAGHLEAFF
TRBJ1-2 | . | . | TRBV27 | TGTGCCAGCAGTTTTGGGGCGGGCCTAGGTGGCTACACCTTC | CASSFGAGLGGYTF
TRBJ2-7 | . | . | TRBV7-3 | TGTGCCAGCAGCAAGGGTGGGCAGGGCCCTTACGAGCAGTACTTC | CASSKGGQGPYEQYF